The 9 T cell receptor beta chains below all came from one sample that was sequenced in a study of early T cells in non-severe SARS-CoV-2 infection. TCRdb re-analysed the 5' RACE reads in MiXCR, keeping a single row per CDR3 protein. This sample has about 71,000 distinct CDR3 sequences, with roughly 13% found just once. The sequenced sample consisted of whole blood. The receptor source for this set is an adult who was a healthcare worker with PCR-confirmed SARS-CoV-2 infection or an uninfected control (not recorded which).

Ten or more counts support this clonotype. The chain recombines TRBV11-2 with TRBJ2-3; tentatively, D is TRBD1 or TRBD2 (5 bases each). CDR1 is SGHAT and CDR2 is FQNNGV in the germline V gene. Between the trimmed V and J ends, which lost 1 base and 3 bases, there was a span of 14 bases. This CDR3 is 16 amino acids long. The CDR3 protein is CASSLGGDRITDTQYF. DNA for the CDR3: TGTGCCAGCAGCTTAGGAGGGGATAGGATAACAGATACGCAGTATTTT.

In its sample, this clonotype was seen many times. V gene TRBV2 combines with J gene TRBJ2-3, with D tentatively TRBD2 (5 bases). The V end was cut by 6 bases, the J end by 2 bases, with 9 bases between. The CDR3 loop spans 13 amino acids. The germline V gene has CDR1 SNHLY and CDR2 FYNNEI. CDR3 coding DNA: TGTGCCAGCAGGGGAGACCTCACAGATACGCAGTATTTT. Translated: CASRGDLTDTQYF.

This clonotype was detected many times. The rearrangement uses TRBV4-3 and TRBJ2-3; possibly TRBD2 for D (5 bases). Germline V gene data show CDR1 as LGHNA and CDR2 as YSLEER. This CDR3 has 15 amino acids. V lost 0 bases, J lost 4 bases, and 11 bases lay in between. The CDR3 coding sequence is TGCGCCAGCAGCCAAGAAGGTCTAGCCCCAGATACGCAGTATTTT. This encodes CASSQEGLAPDTQYF.

This clonotype was picked up a small number of times. The rearrangement uses TRBV7-3 and TRBJ1-1, with D hard to call. The V end was cut by 5 bases, the J end by 1 base, with 8 bases between. Germline assignment: CDR1 SGHTA and CDR2 FQGTGA. There are 13 residues in the CDR3. The CDR3 nucleotides are TGTGCCAGCAGCCCCGCGGAGAACACTGAAGCTTTCTTT. Its protein is CASSPAENTEAFF.

This clonotype was seen more than once but under ten times. The chain is built from TRBV6-2 or TRBV6-3 and TRBJ2-7; D is perhaps TRBD2 (6 bases). V lost 6 bases and J lost 2, with 20 bases in between. The CDR3 loop spans 16 amino acids. Looked up from germline, CDR1 is MNHEY and CDR2 is SVGEGT. In DNA form, the CDR3 reads TGTGCCAGCAGCCTATCTGTGGAGGGGACCACCTACGAGCAGTACTTC. It is translated as CASSLSVEGTTYEQYF.

This clonotype was observed many times. This CDR3 reads CASSQVSTSAGETQYF. CDR3 DNA sequence: TGTGCCAGCAGCCAAGTCTCGACTAGCGCAGGGGAGACCCAGTACTTC. The chain recombines TRBV4-2 with TRBJ2-5; the match to TRBD2 covers 8 bases. Looked up from germline, CDR1 is LGHNA and CDR2 is YNFKEQ. This CDR3 spans 16 amino acids. After removal of 1 base from V and 5 bases from J, the junction contained 9 bases not matched to a gene.

This clonotype has only a few counts. The chain uses TRBV6-5 and TRBJ2-3, with 7 nucleotides matching TRBD1. Trimming cost V 2 bases and J 9 bases; bases outside gene matches: 5. CDR1 is MNHEY, CDR2 SVGAGI, per germline. The CDR3 extends over 13 amino acids. DNA for the CDR3: TGTGCCAGCAGTTACCCGGGACAGTCGACGCAGTATTTT. Amino acid sequence: CASSYPGQSTQYF.

This chain connects TRBV7-2 to TRBJ2-7; D unclear. Germline values: CDR1 SGHTA, CDR2 FQGNSA. CDR3 length equals 12 residues. Trimming took off 7 bases at V and 1 base at J, with 8 bases between the two ends. CDR3 in DNA: TGTGCCAGCACCGTCCTTTCCTACGAGCAGTACTTC. This translates into CASTVLSYEQYF.

This CDR3 is CASSFNRGQSGNTIYF. CDR3 DNA sequence: TGTGCCAGCAGTTTTAACAGGGGGCAGAGTGGAAACACCATATATTTT. The chain has TRBV6-6 and TRBJ1-3; the match to TRBD1 covers 9 bases. The CDR3 is made up of 16 amino acids. Germline V gene sequence: CDR1 MNHNY, CDR2 SVGAGI (reference sequence). The J segment lost 3 bases and the V segment lost 4 bases, leaving 7 bases of the junction unmatched.